This T cell receptor (beta chain) was identified during a study of T cell changes during pregnancy in multiple sclerosis. The method was immunoSEQ multiplex PCR; TCRdb's version includes in-frame clones alone and lacks a portion of them. The sample includes roughly 60,000 clones, around 93% of them seen just once. With 0 bases clipped from V and 0 bases from J, the junction kept 5 bases outside the gene matches. This CDR3 comprises 16 residues. The sequence derives from a female donor with multiple sclerosis, enrolled in a pregnancy study. The chain combines TRBV23-1 with TRBJ2-7; TRBD1 agrees at 7 bases. TRBV23-1 is identified as an open reading frame with a role that is uncertain. The sample was CD4+ T cells from peripheral blood mononuclear cells, taken before pregnancy. This CDR3 reads CASSQSTGQTSYEQYF. As DNA, the CDR3 is TGCGCCAGCAGTCAATCGACGGGACAGACCTCCTACGAGCAGTACTTC.